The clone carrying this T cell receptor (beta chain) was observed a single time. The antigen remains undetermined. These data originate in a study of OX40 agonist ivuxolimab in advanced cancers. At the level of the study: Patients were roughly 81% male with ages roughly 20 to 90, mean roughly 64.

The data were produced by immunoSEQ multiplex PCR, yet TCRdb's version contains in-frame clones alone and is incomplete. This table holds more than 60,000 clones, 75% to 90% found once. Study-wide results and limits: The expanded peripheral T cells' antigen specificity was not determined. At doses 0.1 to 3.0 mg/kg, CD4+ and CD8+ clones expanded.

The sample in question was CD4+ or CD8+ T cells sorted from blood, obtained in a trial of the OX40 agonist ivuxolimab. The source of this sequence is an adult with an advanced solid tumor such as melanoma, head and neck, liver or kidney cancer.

As DNA, the CDR3 is TGCAGCGTTGAGGGCTCAAACTATGGCTACACCTTC. Protein product: CSVEGSNYGYTF. The chain carries TRBV29-1 and TRBJ1-2; the D is unclear. The V gene lost 3 bases and the J gene lost 2 bases, with 7 bases spanning the gap. The CDR3 is made up of 12 amino acids. In germline, CDR1 is SQVTM, CDR2 ANQGSEA.